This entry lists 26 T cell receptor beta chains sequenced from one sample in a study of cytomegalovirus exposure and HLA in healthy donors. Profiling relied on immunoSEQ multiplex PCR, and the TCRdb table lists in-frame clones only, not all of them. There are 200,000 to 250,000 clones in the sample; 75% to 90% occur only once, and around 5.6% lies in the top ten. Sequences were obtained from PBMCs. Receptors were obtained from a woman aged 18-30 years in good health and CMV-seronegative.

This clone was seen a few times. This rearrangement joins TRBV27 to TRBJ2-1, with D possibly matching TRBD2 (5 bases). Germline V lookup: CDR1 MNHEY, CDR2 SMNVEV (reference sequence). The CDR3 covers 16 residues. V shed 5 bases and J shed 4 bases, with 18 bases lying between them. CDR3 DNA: TGTGCCAGCAGTCTCCTCGGGATTTCGGGTTACAATGAGCAGTTCTTC. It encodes CASSLLGISGYNEQFF.

The CDR3 is CASRFGAGANIQYF. CDR3 DNA sequence: TGTGCCAGCAGGTTCGGGGCCGGGGCAAACATTCAGTACTTC. The rearrangement links TRBV2 to TRBJ2-4; possibly TRBD1 or TRBD2 for D (5 bases each). CDR1 and CDR2 (germline): SNHLY, FYNNEI. V was shortened by 6 bases and J by 6 bases, with 15 bases between the two germline ends. The CDR3 sequence is 14 residues long.

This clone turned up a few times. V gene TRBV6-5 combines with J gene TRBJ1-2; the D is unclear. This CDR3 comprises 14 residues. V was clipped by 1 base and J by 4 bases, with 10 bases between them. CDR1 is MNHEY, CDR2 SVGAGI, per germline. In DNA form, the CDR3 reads TGTGCCAGCAGTTACTACGACGGAGCCTATGGCTACACCTTC. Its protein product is CASSYYDGAYGYTF.

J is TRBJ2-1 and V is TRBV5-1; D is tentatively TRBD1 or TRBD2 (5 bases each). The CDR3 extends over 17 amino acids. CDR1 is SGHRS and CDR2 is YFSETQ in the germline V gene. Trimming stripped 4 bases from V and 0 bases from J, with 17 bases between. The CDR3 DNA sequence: TGCGCCAGCAGCGGTCCGGGACCCCCGAGCTCCTACAATGAGCAGTTCTTC. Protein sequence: CASSGPGPPSSYNEQFF.

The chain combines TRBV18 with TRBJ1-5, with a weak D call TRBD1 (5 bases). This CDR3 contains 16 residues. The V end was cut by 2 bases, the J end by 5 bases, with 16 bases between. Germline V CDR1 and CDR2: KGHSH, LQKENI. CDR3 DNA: TGTGCCAGCTCACCAGAGGGGCGAGCGGGGGATCAGCCCCAGCATTTT. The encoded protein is CASSPEGRAGDQPQHF. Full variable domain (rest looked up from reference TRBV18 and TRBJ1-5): NAGVMQNPRHLVRRRGQEARLRCSPMKGHSHVYWYRQLPEEGLKFMVYLQKENIIDESGMPKERFSAEFPKEGPSILRIQQVVRGDSAAYFCASSPEGRAGDQPQHFGDGTRLSIL.

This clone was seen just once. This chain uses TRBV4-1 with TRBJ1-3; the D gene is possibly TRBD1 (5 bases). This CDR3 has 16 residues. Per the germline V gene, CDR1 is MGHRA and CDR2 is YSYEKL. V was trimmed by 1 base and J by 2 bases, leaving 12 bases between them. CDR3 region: CASSQGLQATGNTIYF. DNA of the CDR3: TGCGCCAGCAGCCAAGGTCTACAGGCTACTGGAAACACCATATATTTT.

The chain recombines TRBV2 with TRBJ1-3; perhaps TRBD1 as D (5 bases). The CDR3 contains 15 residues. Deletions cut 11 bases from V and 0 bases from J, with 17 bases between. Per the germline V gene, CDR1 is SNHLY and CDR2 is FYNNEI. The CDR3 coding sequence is TGTGCCGCCCGGGGGGATTCGAGCTCTGGAAACACCATATATTTT. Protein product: CAARGDSSSGNTIYF.

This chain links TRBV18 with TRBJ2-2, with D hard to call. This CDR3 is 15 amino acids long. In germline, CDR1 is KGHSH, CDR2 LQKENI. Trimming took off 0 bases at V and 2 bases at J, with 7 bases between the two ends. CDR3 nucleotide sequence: TGTGCCAGCTCACCACCGGGTCGTAACACCGGGGAGCTGTTTTTT. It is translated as CASSPPGRNTGELFF.

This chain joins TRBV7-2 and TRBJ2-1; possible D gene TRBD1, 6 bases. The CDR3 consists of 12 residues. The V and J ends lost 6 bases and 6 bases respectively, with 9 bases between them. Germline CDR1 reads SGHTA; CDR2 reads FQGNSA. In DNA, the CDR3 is TGTGCCAGCAGAGCGGACAGCAATGAGCAGTTCTTC. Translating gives CASRADSNEQFF. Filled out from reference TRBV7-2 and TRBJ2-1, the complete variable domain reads GAGVSQSPSNKVTEKGKDVELRCDPISGHTALYWYRQSLGQGLEFLIYFQGNSAPDKSGLPSDRFSAERTGGSVSTLTIQRTQQEDSAVYLCASRADSNEQFFGPGTRLTVL.

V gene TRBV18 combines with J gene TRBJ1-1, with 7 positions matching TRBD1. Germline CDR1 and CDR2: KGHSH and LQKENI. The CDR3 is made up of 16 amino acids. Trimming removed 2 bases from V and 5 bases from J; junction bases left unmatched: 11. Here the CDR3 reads CASSPRQGGSETEAFF. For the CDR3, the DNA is TGTGCCAGCTCACCAAGACAGGGTGGTTCGGAGACTGAAGCTTTCTTT.

CDR3 DNA: TGTGCCAGCTGCCCGGGATCGAACACCGGGGAGCTGTTTTTT. This gives the protein CASCPGSNTGELFF. The J gene is TRBJ2-2, the V gene TRBV5-6; D is possibly TRBD2 (5 bases). CDR1 is SGHDT and CDR2 is YYEEEE in the germline V gene. The CDR3 is 14 amino acids. The V end lost 7 bases, the J end lost 0 bases, and 10 bases lay between the germline ends. Full variable domain (missing parts from reference TRBV5-6 and TRBJ2-2): DAGVTQSPTHLIKTRGQQVTLRCSPKSGHDTVSWYQQALGQGPQFIFQYYEEEERQRGNFPDRFSGHQFPNYSSELNVNALLLGDSALYLCASCPGSNTGELFFGEGSRLTVL.

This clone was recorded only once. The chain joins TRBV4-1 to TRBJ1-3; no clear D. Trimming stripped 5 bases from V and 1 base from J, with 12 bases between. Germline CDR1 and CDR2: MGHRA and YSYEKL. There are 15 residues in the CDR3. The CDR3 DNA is TGCGCCAGCAGCTCCGCCGGTGGATCTGGAAACACCATATATTTT. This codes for CASSSAGGSGNTIYF.

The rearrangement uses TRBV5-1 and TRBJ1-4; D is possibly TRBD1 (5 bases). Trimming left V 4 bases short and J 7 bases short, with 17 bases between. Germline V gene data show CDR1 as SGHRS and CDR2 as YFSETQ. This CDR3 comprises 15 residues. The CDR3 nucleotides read TGCGCCAGCAGCATAGGGACGCCCGGGCGTGAAAAACTGTTTTTT. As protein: CASSIGTPGREKLFF.

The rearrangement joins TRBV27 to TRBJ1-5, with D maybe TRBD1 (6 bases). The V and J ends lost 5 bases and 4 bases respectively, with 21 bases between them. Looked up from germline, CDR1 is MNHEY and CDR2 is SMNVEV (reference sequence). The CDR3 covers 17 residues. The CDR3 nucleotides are TGTGCCAGCAGTCCCCATGGGCCGGGGGCGAGTAATCAGCCCCAGCATTTT. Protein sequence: CASSPHGPGASNQPQHF.

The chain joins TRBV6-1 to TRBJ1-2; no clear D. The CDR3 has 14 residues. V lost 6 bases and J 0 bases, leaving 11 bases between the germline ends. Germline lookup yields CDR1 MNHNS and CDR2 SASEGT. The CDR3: CASSQTPANYGYTF. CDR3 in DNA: TGTGCCAGCAGCCAAACCCCCGCTAACTATGGCTACACCTTC.

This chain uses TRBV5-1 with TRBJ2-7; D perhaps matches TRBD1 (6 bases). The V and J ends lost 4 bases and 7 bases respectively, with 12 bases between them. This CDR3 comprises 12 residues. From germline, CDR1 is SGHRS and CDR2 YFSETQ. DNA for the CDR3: TGCGCCAGCAGCCTCCAGGGGCAAGAGCAGTACTTC. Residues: CASSLQGQEQYF.

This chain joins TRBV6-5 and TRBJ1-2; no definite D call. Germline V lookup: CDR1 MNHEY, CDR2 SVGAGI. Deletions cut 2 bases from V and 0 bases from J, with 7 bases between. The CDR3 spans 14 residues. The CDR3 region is CASSYTEANYGYTF. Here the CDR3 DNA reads TGTGCCAGCAGTTACACCGAGGCTAACTATGGCTACACCTTC.

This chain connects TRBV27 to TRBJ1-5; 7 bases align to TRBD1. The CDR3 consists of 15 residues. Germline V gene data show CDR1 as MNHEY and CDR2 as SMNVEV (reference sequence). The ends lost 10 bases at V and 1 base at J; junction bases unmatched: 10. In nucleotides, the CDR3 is TGTGCCACTAGGGGTGACAGGGAAAGCAATCAGCCCCAGCATTTT. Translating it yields CATRGDRESNQPQHF.

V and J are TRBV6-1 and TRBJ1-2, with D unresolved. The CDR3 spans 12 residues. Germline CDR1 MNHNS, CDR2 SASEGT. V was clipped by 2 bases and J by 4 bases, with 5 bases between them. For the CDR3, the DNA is TGTGCCAGCAGTGAAACAGCCTATGGCTACACCTTC. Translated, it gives CASSETAYGYTF.

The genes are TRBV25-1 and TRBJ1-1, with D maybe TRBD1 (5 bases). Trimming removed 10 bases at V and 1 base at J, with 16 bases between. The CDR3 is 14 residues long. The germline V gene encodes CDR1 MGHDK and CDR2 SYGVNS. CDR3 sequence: CAKDRRGPNTEAFF. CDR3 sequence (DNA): TGTGCCAAAGACAGAAGGGGCCCGAACACTGAAGCTTTCTTT. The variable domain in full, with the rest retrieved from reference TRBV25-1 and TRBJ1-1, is EADIYQTPRYLVIGTGKKITLECSQTMGHDKMYWYQQDPGMELHLIHYSYGVNSTEKGDLSSESTVSRIRTEHFPLTLESARPSHTSQYLCAKDRRGPNTEAFFGQGTRLTVV.

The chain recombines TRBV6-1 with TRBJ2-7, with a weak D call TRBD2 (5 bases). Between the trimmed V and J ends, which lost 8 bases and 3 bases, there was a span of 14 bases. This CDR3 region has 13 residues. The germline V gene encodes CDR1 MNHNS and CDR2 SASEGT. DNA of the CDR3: TGTGCCAGCGGCGGGCCTGGGGACTACGAGCAGTACTTC. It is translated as CASGGPGDYEQYF.

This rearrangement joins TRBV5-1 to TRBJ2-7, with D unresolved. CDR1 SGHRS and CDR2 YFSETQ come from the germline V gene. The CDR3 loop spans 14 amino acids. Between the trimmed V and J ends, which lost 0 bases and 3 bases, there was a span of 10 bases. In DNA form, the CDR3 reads TGCGCCAGCAGCTTGGCACAGACCATCTACGAGCAGTACTTC. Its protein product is CASSLAQTIYEQYF.

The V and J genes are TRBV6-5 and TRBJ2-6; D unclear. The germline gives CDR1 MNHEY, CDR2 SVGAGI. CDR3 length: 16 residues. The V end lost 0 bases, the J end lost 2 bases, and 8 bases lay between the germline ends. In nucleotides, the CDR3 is TGTGCCAGCAGTTACTCACAGAGTGCTGGGGCCAACGTCCTGACTTTC. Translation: CASSYSQSAGANVLTF.

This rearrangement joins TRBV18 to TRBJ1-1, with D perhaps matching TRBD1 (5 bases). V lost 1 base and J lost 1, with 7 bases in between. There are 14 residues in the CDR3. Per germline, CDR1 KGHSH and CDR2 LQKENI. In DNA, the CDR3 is TGTGCCAGCTCACCACTACAGGAGAACACTGAAGCTTTCTTT. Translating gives CASSPLQENTEAFF.

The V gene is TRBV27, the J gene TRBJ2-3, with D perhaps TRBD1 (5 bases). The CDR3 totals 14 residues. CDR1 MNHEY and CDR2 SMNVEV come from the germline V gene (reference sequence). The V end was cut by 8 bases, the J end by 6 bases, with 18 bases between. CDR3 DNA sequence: TGTGCCAGCCAGGTCCAGGGAAGACCGGATACGCAGTATTTT. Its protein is CASQVQGRPDTQYF.

In DNA, the CDR3 is TGTGCCACTGGATACAATGAGCAGTTCTTC. It yields the protein CATGYNEQFF. J is TRBJ2-1 and V is TRBV11-2, with D unclear. Germline CDR1 reads SGHAT; CDR2 reads FQNNGV. Trimming removed 10 bases from V and 4 bases from J, with 5 bases in between. This CDR3 has 10 residues.